This is a list of T cell receptor beta chains from one sample in a study of blood T cell repertoires in COVID-19. Measured with immunoSEQ multiplex PCR; TCRdb has only the in-frame clones, and not every one. Here the sample spans a few hundred thousand clones, around 91% being singletons. Sequenced: PBMCs or T cells enriched from blood (not recorded which). The source is a woman aged 40 to 49 who had recovered from COVID-19. Both conserved end residues are trimmed from each CDR3.

J,V,CDR3
TRBJ2-7,TRBV5-1,ASSYRTGYYEQY
TRBJ1-4,TRBV30,ACARLQTNEKLF
TRBJ2-7,TRBV7-8,ASSRGAYSYEQY
TRBJ1-2,TRBV28,ASSFDRNYGYT
TRBJ2-1,TRBV18,ASSPPFRSNEQF
TRBJ2-1,TRBV7-3,ASSPSPGLAGGLDYNEQF
TRBJ2-7,TRBV21-1,ASSILRPYEQY
TRBJ1-4,TRBV6-5,ASSSGYNEKLF
TRBJ2-5,TRBV30,AFIPGQVMQETQY
TRBJ1-2,TRBV28,ASSLSGQGGGYGYT
TRBJ1-2,TRBV7-2,ASSLAPAAQGSHGYT
TRBJ2-7,TRBV18,ASSPGQLSYEQY
TRBJ2-7,TRBV7-6,ASSLEPTSGRKEQY
TRBJ1-2,TRBV27,ASSLSYQGGYT
TRBJ2-6,TRBV19,ASSRLRAGANVLT
TRBJ2-7,TRBV6-6,ASSYAGGGTYEQY
TRBJ2-7,TRBV2,ASSREYEQY
TRBJ1-2,TRBV11-1,ASSPRTGAYGYT
TRBJ1-4,TRBV4-3,ASSQNGPGTNEKLF
TRBJ2-3,TRBV5-1,ASSSDHRPSTRTDTQY
TRBJ2-7,TRBV7-9,ASSLGLAGGSDEQY
TRBJ2-7,TRBV6-5,ASSPRTGAHEQY
TRBJ2-5,TRBV11-2,ASSYSLQGAGETQY
TRBJ2-1,TRBV7-3,ASSPKGGGSSYNEQF
TRBJ2-1,TRBV7-9,ASRYSLAGDYNEQF
TRBJ2-7,TRBV18,ASSGQGEQY
TRBJ2-2,TRBV9,ASSVNSPNTGELF
TRBJ1-2,TRBV11-2,ASSSIGAEIYGYT
TRBJ2-2,TRBV29-1,SVESGSGGTGELF
TRBJ2-4,TRBV10-1,ASSEPPTTIKNIQY
TRBJ1-5,TRBV30,AWSGQGGQPQH
TRBJ1-1,TRBV7-4,ASSFSKTGAF
TRBJ2-1,TRBV7-3,ASGLGGSAYNEQF
TRBJ2-4,TRBV14,ASSPEPPSLRGGDIQY
TRBJ1-1,TRBV5-1,ASSLQGALGTNTEAF
TRBJ2-7,TRBV24-1,ATPTGGGQRWSGEQY
TRBJ1-1,TRBV13,ASSPDRVGTEAF
TRBJ1-6,TRBV3-1/TRBV3-2,ASSQDGTGGHSKYYNSPLH
TRBJ1-1,TRBV19,ASREDRGAEAF
TRBJ2-5,TRBV7-3,ASSLNGDDETQY
TRBJ1-5,TRBV18,ASSPLSPREPQH
TRBJ1-1,TRBV6-5,ASRLTGGMNTEAF
TRBJ1-1,TRBV27,ASSLSGGAPLRRDTEAF
TRBJ1-4,TRBV5-8,ASSLYGQPNEKLF
TRBJ1-2,TRBV3-1/TRBV3-2,ASSQDLFHT
TRBJ1-2,TRBV7-9,ASSRGRDGYT
TRBJ1-6,TRBV16,ASRHSRQGDNSPLH
TRBJ2-5,TRBV5-1,ASNTGGPPETQY
TRBJ2-1,TRBV11-3,ASSLDREREQF
TRBJ2-1,TRBV11-2,ASSPLDRGPRGEQF